These T cell receptor beta chains were read from a single sample in a study of OX40 agonist ivuxolimab in advanced cancers. Libraries were prepared by immunoSEQ multiplex PCR; TCRdb keeps only in-frame clonotypes and omits some of them. The repertoire holds tens of thousands of clones, with 83% as singletons. The starting material was CD4+ or CD8+ T cells sorted from blood, obtained in a trial of the OX40 agonist ivuxolimab. The receptor set was obtained from an adult with an advanced solid tumor such as melanoma, head and neck, liver or kidney cancer. The CDR3 runs from the conserved cysteine through the conserved F or W. D genes are given only for firm matches. Size tells how often a clone was seen (once, few, many) or the class of an expanded clone, and some rows leave it out.

>-|TRBJ2-5|-|TRBV19
TGTGCCAGTAGTAGCTCTTCGACAGGTCAAGAGACCCAGTACTTC
CASSSSSTGQETQYF
>TRBD1|TRBJ1-4|-|TRBV19
TGTGCCAGTCGCGGTACAGGGGATGAAAAACTGTTTTTT
CASRGTGDEKLFF
>TRBD1|TRBJ2-7|-|TRBV5-1
TGCGCCAGCAGCTTCTCCGGGACAGGCTACGAGCAGTACTTC
CASSFSGTGYEQYF
>-|TRBJ1-6|few|TRBV7-9
TGTGCCAGCAGCTTAGCCCGAGACCAAACCTATAATTCACCCCTCCACTTT
CASSLARDQTYNSPLHF
>-|TRBJ2-5|-|TRBV5-6
TGTGCCAGCAGCTTGCAAGCACGAGAGACCCAGTACTTC
CASSLQARETQYF
>TRBD2|TRBJ2-2|-|TRBV9
TGTGCCAGCAGCGTAGCCCCCCCTAGCGGCCCCACCGGGGAGCTGTTTTTT
CASSVAPPSGPTGELFF
>-|TRBJ1-2|-|TRBV7-2
TGTGCCAGCAGCTTATATCGGTTTGGCTACACCTTC
CASSLYRFGYTF
>-|TRBJ1-2|-|TRBV29-1
TGCAGCGTTGTAGAAGGGGGGAACTATGGCTACACCTTC
CSVVEGGNYGYTF
>-|TRBJ2-7|-|TRBV7-2
TGTGCCAGCAGCTTAGCGCCGGGACAACTATTCTACGAGCAGTACTTC
CASSLAPGQLFYEQYF
>-|TRBJ2-5|-|TRBV25-1
TGTGCCAGCAGTGCATGGGGGGATGGAGAGACCCAGTACTTC
CASSAWGDGETQYF
>-|TRBJ2-7|-|TRBV11-2
TGTGCCAGCAGCTTAACGTCACTTCCTTCCTACGAGCAGTACTTC
CASSLTSLPSYEQYF
>-|TRBJ1-1|once|TRBV30
TGTGCCTGGAGTCTCAACCGGGACACTGAAGCTTTCTTT
CAWSLNRDTEAFF
>-|TRBJ1-6|-|TRBV5-1
TGCGCCAGCAGCTTGGACGGGTATAATTCACCCCTCCACTTT
CASSLDGYNSPLHF
>TRBD1|TRBJ1-1|-|TRBV13
TGTGCCAGCAGCATGACAGGGGGGAACACTGAAGCTTTCTTT
CASSMTGGNTEAFF
>TRBD2|TRBJ2-3|-|TRBV7-2
TGTGCCAGCAGCTGGTCGGCGGGGGACGCAGATACGCAGTATTTT
CASSWSAGDADTQYF
>TRBD1|TRBJ1-2|-|TRBV30
TGTGCCTGGTCGAGGGACAGGGTACTCAGCGGTCATGGCTACACCTTC
CAWSRDRVLSGHGYTF
>TRBD1|TRBJ2-7|-|TRBV5-6
TGTGCCAGCAGCTCCGCCGGGACAGGGGGCGACGAGCAGTACTTC
CASSSAGTGGDEQYF
>-|TRBJ2-5|-|TRBV5-8
TGTGCCAGCGGGTTAGGTTGGGGCCTAAGGGAGACCCAGTACTTC
CASGLGWGLRETQYF
>-|TRBJ2-5|-|TRBV10-3
TGTGCCATCAGTGTATCAGGGGAAGAGACCCAGTACTTC
CAISVSGEETQYF
>-|TRBJ1-2|once|TRBV6-5
TGTGCCAGCAGTTACGCAGGGGCACGTGGCTACACCTTC
CASSYAGARGYTF
>-|TRBJ1-2|-|TRBV30
TGTGCCTGGAGGCCCGCTAATTCTGGATACTATGGCTACACCTTC
CAWRPANSGYYGYTF
>-|TRBJ1-1|-|TRBV5-6
TGTGCCAGCAGTAGGGGAGAGACAGCGGGATGGTACACTGAAGCTTTCTTT
CASSRGETAGWYTEAFF
>-|TRBJ1-2|-|TRBV7-2
TGTGCCAGCAGCTTATGGGACCAAGGTGGCTACACCTTC
CASSLWDQGGYTF
>-|TRBJ2-5|once|TRBV7-6
TGTGCCAGCAGCTTAGAGCAGACCCAGTACTTC
CASSLEQTQYF
>-|TRBJ2-1|few|TRBV7-7
TGTGCTAGCAGCCGCGGCGGGGATTGGGATGAGCAGTTCTTC
CASSRGGDWDEQFF
>-|TRBJ2-2|-|TRBV10-1
TGCGCCAGCAGTGGCCTCCCTCACACCGGGGAGCTGTTTTTT
CASSGLPHTGELFF
>TRBD1|TRBJ2-7|-|TRBV5-1
TGCGCCAGCAGCCGACCGGGACAGGGGGCCTACGAGCAGTACTTC
CASSRPGQGAYEQYF
>TRBD1|TRBJ1-2|-|TRBV6-1
TGTGCCAGCAGTGGACAGGGTGCATTGGATGGCTACACCTTC
CASSGQGALDGYTF
>-|TRBJ2-5|once|TRBV28
TGTGCCAGCAGTCCCGGCCCCGGGGGTCAAGAGACCCAGTACTTC
CASSPGPGGQETQYF
>-|TRBJ1-3|-|TRBV9
TGTGCCAGCAGCGAGGACCCCGGGGAGGGGCTAGGAAACACCATATATTTT
CASSEDPGEGLGNTIYF
>TRBD2|TRBJ2-4|-|TRBV6-5
TGTGCCAGCAGTTCGCGGGGGGCTGGAAACATTCAGTACTTC
CASSSRGAGNIQYF
>TRBD1|TRBJ2-3|-|TRBV6-1
TGTGCCAGCAGTGGAACCGGGACAGGAGACACAGATACGCAGTATTTT
CASSGTGTGDTDTQYF
>-|TRBJ2-5|-|TRBV15
TGTGCCAGCTCGGGGGCGCCGCTACAGACCCAGTACTTC
CASSGAPLQTQYF
>TRBD2|TRBJ2-1|-|TRBV7-2
TGTGCCAGCAGCTTTTACTGGGTAGCGGGGGCCTACAATGAGCAGTTCTTC
CASSFYWVAGAYNEQFF
>TRBD2|TRBJ2-3|-|TRBV5-1
TGCGCCAGCAGCTTGGTTGGTGGACTAGCGGGGGGGACGCAGTATTTT
CASSLVGGLAGGTQYF
>TRBD1|TRBJ1-6|few|TRBV6-1
TGTGCCAGCAGTGGAAGCGGACAGGGGTTAGGGTCACCCCTCCACTTT
CASSGSGQGLGSPLHF
>-|TRBJ2-3|-|TRBV30
TGTGCCTGGGGTAGTATGGCAGATACGCAGTATTTT
CAWGSMADTQYF
>-|TRBJ1-1|once|TRBV6-6
TGTGCCAGCAGTTTAGGACACCTGAACACTGAAGCTTTCTTT
CASSLGHLNTEAFF
>TRBD1|TRBJ1-1|-|TRBV7-9
TGTGCCAGCAGTAACAGACAGGGGGTAAACGCTGAAGCTTTCTTT
CASSNRQGVNAEAFF
>-|TRBJ2-2|-|TRBV19
TGTGCCAGTAGGGTCGGGACTTTGAACACCGGGGAGCTGTTTTTT
CASRVGTLNTGELFF
>-|TRBJ2-7|-|TRBV6-5
TGTGCCAGCACCAGTAGATACGAGCAGTACTTC
CASTSRYEQYF
>-|TRBJ2-1|-|TRBV5-4
TGTGCCAGCAGCTTGGCCCCCGGGGGATACAATGAGCAGTTCTTC
CASSLAPGGYNEQFF
>-|TRBJ1-3|-|TRBV7-9
TGTGCCAGCAGCTCCCAGGGGACCAGCTCTGGAAACACCATATATTTT
CASSSQGTSSGNTIYF
>-|TRBJ1-5|-|TRBV30
TGTGCCTGGAGGGCAGGGACGGACTTTCGCAATCAGCCCCAGCATTTT
CAWRAGTDFRNQPQHF
>-|TRBJ2-2|-|TRBV7-2
TGTGCCAGCAGCAGCTTAAGGATCACCGGGGAGCTGTTTTTT
CASSSLRITGELFF
>TRBD2|TRBJ2-7|-|TRBV6-6
TGTGCCAGCAGTACCGGGACTAGCGGCTACGAGCAGTACTTC
CASSTGTSGYEQYF
>TRBD1|TRBJ2-7|-|TRBV5-3
TGTGCCAGCAGCCCAAGGACAGGCCCCTACGAGCAGTACTTC
CASSPRTGPYEQYF
>TRBD1|TRBJ1-6|-|TRBV7-2
TGTGCCAGCAGCTGGACAGGGGACTCTTCACCCCTCCACTTT
CASSWTGDSSPLHF
>-|TRBJ2-5|-|TRBV19
TGTGCCAGTAGTCCCCCTGGGGGTGGGCGAGAGACCCAGTACTTC
CASSPPGGGRETQYF
>-|TRBJ1-2|few|TRBV5-4
TGTGCCAGCAGCCTCTTTAAGTTCGGGGGGGTCTATGGCTACACCTTC
CASSLFKFGGVYGYTF
>TRBD1|TRBJ1-2|-|TRBV25-1
TGTGCCAGCAGTGAACCGGGACAGACAAACTATGGCTACACCTTC
CASSEPGQTNYGYTF
>-|TRBJ2-3|-|TRBV6-4
TGTGCCAGCCGTAAAGAGGATACGCAGTATTTT
CASRKEDTQYF
>TRBD1|TRBJ2-7|-|TRBV6-6
TGTGCCAGCAAACAGACAGGGGGCTACGAGCAGTACTTC
CASKQTGGYEQYF
>-|TRBJ1-6|-|TRBV6-1
TGTGCCAGCAGTCCCCAGGCCGATTCACCCCTCCACTTT
CASSPQADSPLHF
>-|TRBJ1-5|few|TRBV7-2
TGTGCCAGCAGTTTTAGGGCGGGGGACAATCAGCCCCAGCATTTT
CASSFRAGDNQPQHF